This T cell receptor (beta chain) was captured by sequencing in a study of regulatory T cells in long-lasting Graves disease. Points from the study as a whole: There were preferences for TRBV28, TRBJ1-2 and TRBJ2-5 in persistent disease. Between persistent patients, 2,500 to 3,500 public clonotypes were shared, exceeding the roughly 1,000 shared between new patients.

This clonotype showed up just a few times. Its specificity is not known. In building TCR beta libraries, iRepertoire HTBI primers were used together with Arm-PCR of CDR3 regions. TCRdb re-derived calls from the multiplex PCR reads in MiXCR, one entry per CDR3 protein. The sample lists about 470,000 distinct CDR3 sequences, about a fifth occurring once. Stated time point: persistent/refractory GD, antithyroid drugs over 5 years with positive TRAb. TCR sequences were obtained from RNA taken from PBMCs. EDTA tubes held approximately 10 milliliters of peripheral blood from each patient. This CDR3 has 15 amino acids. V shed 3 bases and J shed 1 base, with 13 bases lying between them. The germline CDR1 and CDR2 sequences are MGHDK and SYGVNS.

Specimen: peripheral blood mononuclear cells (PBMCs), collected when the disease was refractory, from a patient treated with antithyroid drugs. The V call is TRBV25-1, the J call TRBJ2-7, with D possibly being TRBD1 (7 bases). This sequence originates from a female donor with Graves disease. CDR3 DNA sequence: TGTGCCAGCAGTGATCCCGCGGGACAGTCCTACGAGCAGTACTTC. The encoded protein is CASSDPAGQSYEQYF.